The T cell receptor beta chain under discussion was sequenced for a study of OX40 agonist ivuxolimab in advanced cancers. Study at large: The dose-escalation cohort was approximately 85% male, with a mean age of around 60 years, ranging about 20 to 79. One patient with hepatocellular carcinoma and two with cutaneous melanoma, three in all, had partial responses.

For this clone: The target antigen is unknown.

The data were produced by immunoSEQ multiplex PCR, yet TCRdb's version contains in-frame clones alone and is incomplete. The sample lists approximately 74,000 clones, nearly 90% occurring once. Broader study findings: Relative to CD4+, CD8+ T cells held more expanded clones on average. Certain nonresponding patients likewise had low normalized T-cell clonal expansion.

Trimming left V 0 bases short and J 5 bases short, with 11 bases between. The CDR3 is made up of 15 amino acids. Per the germline V gene, CDR1 is LNHNV and CDR2 is YYDKDF (reference sequence). The sequencing here drew on CD4+ or CD8+ T cells sorted from blood, taken in a trial of the OX40 agonist ivuxolimab. The chain recombines TRBV15 with TRBJ2-1, with unresolved D. This sequence originates from an adult with an advanced solid tumor such as melanoma, head and neck, liver or kidney cancer. CDR3: CATSREVIRNNEQFF. The DNA for the CDR3 is TGTGCCACCAGCAGAGAAGTGATCCGAAACAATGAGCAGTTCTTC.